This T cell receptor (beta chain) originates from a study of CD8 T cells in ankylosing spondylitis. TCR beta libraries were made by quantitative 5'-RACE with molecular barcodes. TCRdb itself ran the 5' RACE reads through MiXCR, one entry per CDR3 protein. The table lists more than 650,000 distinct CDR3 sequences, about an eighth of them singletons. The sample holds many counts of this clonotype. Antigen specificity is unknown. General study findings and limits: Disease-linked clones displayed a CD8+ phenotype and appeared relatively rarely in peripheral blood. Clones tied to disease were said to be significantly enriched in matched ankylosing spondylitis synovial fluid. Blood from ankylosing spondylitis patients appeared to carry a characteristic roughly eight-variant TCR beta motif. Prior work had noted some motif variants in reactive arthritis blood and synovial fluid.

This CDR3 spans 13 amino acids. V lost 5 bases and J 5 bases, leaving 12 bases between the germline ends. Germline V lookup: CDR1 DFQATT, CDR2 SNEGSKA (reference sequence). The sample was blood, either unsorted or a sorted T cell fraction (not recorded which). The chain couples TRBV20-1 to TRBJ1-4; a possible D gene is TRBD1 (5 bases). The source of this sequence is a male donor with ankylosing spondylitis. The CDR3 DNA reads TGCAGTGCTGACGGGACCGGGAATGAAAAACTGTTTTTT. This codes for CSADGTGNEKLFF.